One TCR beta chain is described in this entry. TCRdb itself ran the 5' RACE reads through MiXCR, one entry per CDR3 protein. The sample shows about 190,000 distinct CDR3 sequences, 27% of them seen only once. The CDR3 runs 15 residues. V lost 6 bases to trimming and J lost 7 bases, with 22 bases between them. Germline assignment: CDR1 SQVTM and CDR2 ANQGSEA. The sample comes from a study of T-cell memory formation after mild COVID-19. Study details: Largely, the TCR clusters proved donor specific.

Source material: PBMCs or a T cell subset sorted from them (not recorded which). The gene calls are TRBV29-1 and TRBJ1-5; a weak D match, TRBD1 (5 bases). The sequence came from an adult woman who had mild COVID-19 (a few samples of this study predate the infection). Cell type and time point are not known. The CDR3 sequence: CSVGDSSLAGQPQHF. The CDR3 DNA sequence: TGCAGCGTGGGGGACTCCTCCCTAGCGGGACAGCCCCAGCATTTT.